One sample yielded the 27 T cell receptor beta chains listed below, sequenced in a study of control samples from healthy donors and cancer patients. Sequencing was performed with immunoSEQ multiplex PCR; in TCRdb, only in-frame clones are kept and a portion is missing. The sample has fewer than 150,000 clones, just over 90% seen once; the top ten hold almost 8%. The material sequenced was blood. These TCRs come from a woman younger than 35 in good health.

The chain has TRBV6-2 or TRBV6-3 and TRBJ1-1; D remains unclear. From germline, CDR1 is MNHEY and CDR2 SVGEGT. The CDR3 runs 14 residues. V was shortened by 2 bases and J by 3 bases, with 10 bases between the two germline ends. CDR3 in DNA: TGTGCCAGCAGTTACCTTACCAGCTACACTGAAGCTTTCTTT. Residues: CASSYLTSYTEAFF.

Concerning this clone itself: Other DNA sequences in this sample translate to the same CDR3. The chain carries TRBV28 and TRBJ2-7, with TRBD2 as a possible D gene (6 bases). The germline V and J ends were trimmed by 3 bases and 0 bases, with 9 bases remaining between them. From germline, CDR1 is MDHEN and CDR2 SYDVKM. The CDR3 runs 14 residues. The CDR3 coding sequence is TGTGCCAGCAGTTTTCGGGGGAGCTCCTACGAGCAGTACTTC. The encoded protein is CASSFRGSSYEQYF.

The rearrangement links TRBV5-6 to TRBJ2-7; D is perhaps TRBD1 (7 bases). Germline loops: CDR1 SGHDT, CDR2 YYEEEE. This CDR3 spans 15 amino acids. The germline V and J ends were trimmed by 0 bases and 4 bases, with 14 bases remaining between them. The CDR3 coding sequence is TGTGCCAGCAGCTTGGGCAGGGGGGTATGGTACGAGCAGTACTTC. Its translation: CASSLGRGVWYEQYF.

This chain uses TRBV28 with TRBJ1-2; 10 bases fit TRBD1. Germline lookup yields CDR1 MDHEN and CDR2 SYDVKM. This CDR3 region has 13 residues. Trimming removed 6 bases from V and 4 bases from J; junction bases left unmatched: 2. The chain's CDR3 is CASSRDRGYGYTF. CDR3 nucleotides: TGTGCCAGCAGCAGGGACAGGGGCTATGGCTACACCTTC.

J is TRBJ2-4 and V is TRBV28, with a possible D match to TRBD2 (6 bases). Between the trimmed V and J ends, which lost 3 bases and 1 base, there was a span of 10 bases. Germline V gene sequence: CDR1 MDHEN, CDR2 SYDVKM. This CDR3 is built from 15 residues. The CDR3 coding sequence is TGTGCCAGCAGTTTCGGGAGTGTGGCCAAAAACATTCAGTACTTC. Protein: CASSFGSVAKNIQYF.

The genes are TRBV27 and TRBJ2-1, with a tentative D call TRBD2 (5 bases). V was pared by 6 bases and J by 0 bases, with 6 bases between. The germline CDR1 and CDR2 sequences are MNHEY and SMNVEV (reference sequence). The CDR3 spans 13 residues. The CDR3 DNA is TGTGCCAGCAGACTAGACTCCTACAATGAGCAGTTCTTC. Residues: CASRLDSYNEQFF.

The rearrangement joins TRBV4-3 to TRBJ2-7; 8 bases match TRBD1. V was pared by 1 base and J by 5 bases, with 10 bases of the junction left unmatched. Per the germline V gene, CDR1 is LGHNA and CDR2 is YSLEER. The length of the CDR3 is 16 residues. The CDR3 is CASSQGPDRALDEQYF. The DNA of the CDR3 is TGCGCCAGCAGCCAAGGTCCGGACAGGGCTCTCGACGAGCAGTACTTC.

This chain uses TRBV7-3 with TRBJ2-3; TRBD2 is a possible D gene (7 bases). V was shortened by 5 bases and J by 0 bases, with 12 bases between the two germline ends. Germline V CDR1 and CDR2: SGHTA, FQGTGA. This CDR3 is 15 amino acids long. CDR3 sequence: CASSLGGASTDTQYF. The CDR3 nucleotides read TGTGCCAGCAGCCTGGGGGGGGCTAGCACAGATACGCAGTATTTT.

In its sample, this clone was seen once. J is TRBJ1-4 and V is TRBV7-2; D is perhaps TRBD1 (5 bases). CDR3 size: 15 residues. V gave up 1 base and J gave up 4 bases, with 10 bases separating them. Germline CDR1 reads SGHTA; CDR2 reads FQGNSA. The CDR3 nucleotides are TGTGCCAGCAGCTTAGGAGACAGAGATAATGAAAAACTGTTTTTT. Translated, it gives CASSLGDRDNEKLFF. The entire variable domain, with the rest obtained from reference TRBV7-2 and TRBJ1-4, is as follows: GAGVSQSPSNKVTEKGKDVELRCDPISGHTALYWYRQSLGQGLEFLIYFQGNSAPDKSGLPSDRFSAERTGGSVSTLTIQRTQQEDSAVYLCASSLGDRDNEKLFFGSGTQLSVL.

The rearrangement links TRBV6-5 to TRBJ1-2; TRBD1 agrees at 8 bases. From germline, CDR1 is MNHEY and CDR2 SVGAGI. This CDR3 contains 14 residues. Trimming removed 2 bases from V and 4 bases from J; junction bases left unmatched: 3. The CDR3 is CASSYLRGLYGYTF. CDR3 in DNA: TGTGCCAGCAGTTACCTCAGGGGGCTCTATGGCTACACCTTC.

This clone was seen a single time. The chain joins TRBV30 to TRBJ1-1; D gene ambiguous. Germline V CDR1 and CDR2: GTSNPN, SVGIG (reference sequence). This CDR3 spans 11 amino acids. The V end lost 3 bases, the J end lost 7 bases, and 9 bases lay between the germline ends. The CDR3 region is CAWSPRGEAFF. CDR3 nucleotide sequence: TGTGCCTGGAGCCCCCGGGGTGAAGCTTTCTTT.

The J gene is TRBJ2-6, the V gene TRBV27, with D uncertain. The V end lost 7 bases, the J end lost 4 bases, and 8 bases lay between the germline ends. The CDR3 has 13 residues. Germline CDR1 is MNHEY and CDR2 is SMNVEV (reference sequence). The CDR3 is CASTSWGANVLTF. The CDR3 DNA sequence: TGTGCCAGCACGTCTTGGGGGGCCAACGTCCTGACTTTC.

The rearrangement links TRBV5-1 to TRBJ2-4, with 7 bases lining up with TRBD1. In germline, CDR1 is SGHRS, CDR2 YFSETQ. This CDR3 has 15 residues. The ends lost 5 bases at V and 9 bases at J; junction bases unmatched: 14. CDR3 residues: CASRPQTGHWAIQYF. The DNA of the CDR3 is TGCGCCAGCAGGCCTCAGACAGGGCACTGGGCCATTCAGTACTTC.

CDR3 nucleotides: TGTGCCAGCAGTCTAGCGGGGGGTCAGGAGACCCAGTACTTC. Translating it yields CASSLAGGQETQYF. The chain is built from TRBV27 and TRBJ2-5, with 11 bases that match TRBD2. The CDR3 covers 14 residues. The J segment lost 5 bases and the V segment lost 5 bases, leaving 4 bases of the junction unmatched. In germline, CDR1 is MNHEY, CDR2 SMNVEV (reference sequence).

The V call is TRBV18, the J call TRBJ1-4, with D possibly being TRBD1 (5 bases). V was shortened by 2 bases and J by 1 base, with 8 bases between the two germline ends. The CDR3 is made up of 15 amino acids. Germline V gene lookup returns CDR1 KGHSH and CDR2 LQKENI. The DNA of the CDR3 is TGTGCCAGCTCACCAAGCCAGGGAACTAATGAAAAACTGTTTTTT. Translating gives CASSPSQGTNEKLFF.

The chain links TRBV4-3 to TRBJ2-2, with TRBD2 matching 7 bases. Germline CDR1 reads LGHNA; CDR2 reads YSLEER. Trimming took 0 bases from V and 6 from J; bases not matched to a gene: 10. The CDR3 consists of 17 residues. CDR3: CASSQEPYATSAGELFF. DNA of the CDR3: TGCGCCAGCAGCCAAGAACCTTACGCTACTAGCGCCGGGGAGCTGTTTTTT.

The V gene is TRBV30, the J gene TRBJ1-1, with D hard to call. This CDR3 comprises 14 residues. Germline lookup yields CDR1 GTSNPN and CDR2 SVGIG (reference sequence). V lost 5 bases and J 4 bases, leaving 17 bases between the germline ends. CDR3 protein: CAWSGVGIVTEAFF. In DNA form, the CDR3 reads TGTGCCTGGTCCGGGGTAGGGATAGTCACTGAAGCTTTCTTT.

The rearrangement joins TRBV25-1 to TRBJ1-1; 10 positions agree with TRBD1. CDR3 length: 16 amino acids. Germline CDR1 and CDR2: MGHDK and SYGVNS. V lost 6 bases, J lost 4 bases, and 11 bases stayed unmatched. This CDR3 reads CASSYSGTGVPTEAFF. In DNA, the CDR3 is TGTGCCAGCAGCTATTCCGGGACAGGGGTCCCCACTGAAGCTTTCTTT.

V and J are TRBV7-2 and TRBJ1-2, with 10 bases matching TRBD1. The CDR3 covers 15 residues. Trimming took 4 bases from V and 5 from J; bases not matched to a gene: 7. Germline V CDR1 and CDR2: SGHTA, FQGNSA. In DNA form, the CDR3 reads TGTGCCAGCAGCTCCAGACAGGGGGCCAATTATGGCTACACCTTC. Protein sequence: CASSSRQGANYGYTF.

CDR3 protein: CASSPPGQAYKDSNTGELFF. For the CDR3, the DNA is TGTGCCAGCAGCCCCCCGGGCCAGGCGTACAAAGACTCGAACACCGGGGAGCTGTTTTTT. The chain links TRBV4-2 to TRBJ2-2; no clear D gene. Trimming removed 4 bases from V and 0 bases from J, with 24 bases in between. The length of the CDR3 is 20 residues. The germline V gene encodes CDR1 LGHNA and CDR2 YNFKEQ.

This chain uses TRBV9 with TRBJ2-1; D remains unclear. CDR3 size: 14 residues. Germline CDR1 and CDR2: SGDLS and YYNGEE. Trimming stripped 3 bases from V and 5 bases from J, with 12 bases between. DNA of the CDR3: TGTGCCAGCAGCGCCCTAGGTCCGGACAATGAGCAGTTCTTC. It yields the protein CASSALGPDNEQFF.

The gene calls are TRBV28 and TRBJ2-7, with 9 bases aligning to TRBD1. Trimming took 5 bases from V and 0 from J; bases not matched to a gene: 8. The CDR3 has 16 amino acids. Germline V lookup: CDR1 MDHEN, CDR2 SYDVKM. CDR3 protein: CASSLPGTGLSYEQYF. The CDR3 nucleotides are TGTGCCAGCAGTCTGCCAGGGACAGGGCTCTCCTACGAGCAGTACTTC.

The chain joins TRBV4-3 to TRBJ1-6; D unresolved. Germline V gene data show CDR1 as LGHNA and CDR2 as YSLEER. The ends were cut back, 2 bases at V and 0 bases at J, with 8 bases in the middle. The CDR3 sequence is 16 residues long. CDR3 region: CASSQTDRSYNSPLHF. In nucleotides, the CDR3 is TGCGCCAGCAGCCAAACGGATCGCTCCTATAATTCACCCCTCCACTTT.

Here the CDR3 reads CASRGDRGFYGYTF. DNA of the CDR3: TGTGCCAGCAGGGGGGACAGGGGGTTCTATGGCTACACCTTC. The chain links TRBV28 to TRBJ1-2; 11 bases line up with TRBD1. V lost 6 bases, J lost 4 bases, and 4 bases stayed unmatched. This CDR3 has 14 residues. Looked up from germline, CDR1 is MDHEN and CDR2 is SYDVKM.

This rearrangement joins TRBV6-5 to TRBJ1-2, with D perhaps matching TRBD1 (6 bases). The V end lost 5 bases, the J end lost 2 bases, and 15 bases lay between the germline ends. Germline CDR1 and CDR2: MNHEY and SVGAGI. This CDR3 is 15 amino acids long. The CDR3 region is CASSRNREPNYGYTF. The DNA for the CDR3 is TGTGCCAGCAGTCGTAACAGGGAACCCAACTATGGCTACACCTTC.

The chain carries TRBV7-9 and TRBJ2-1, with no clear D. Trimming removed 5 bases from V and 0 bases from J, with 11 bases in between. Per germline, CDR1 SEHNR and CDR2 FQNEAQ (reference sequence). CDR3 length equals 15 residues. CDR3 region: CASSRLLSSYNEQFF. The CDR3 DNA reads TGTGCCAGCAGCCGACTTCTTAGCTCCTACAATGAGCAGTTCTTC.

This chain links TRBV7-2 with TRBJ2-5; possibly TRBD2 for D (5 bases). Trimming took off 5 bases at V and 5 bases at J, with 15 bases between the two ends. The germline V gene has CDR1 SGHTA and CDR2 FQGNSA. The CDR3 sequence is 14 residues long. The CDR3 loop is CASSQAEGEETQYF. The CDR3 DNA reads TGTGCCAGCAGCCAAGCAGAGGGTGAGGAGACCCAGTACTTC. The variable domain in full, completed from reference TRBV7-2 and TRBJ2-5, reads GAGVSQSPSNKVTEKGKDVELRCDPISGHTALYWYRQSLGQGLEFLIYFQGNSAPDKSGLPSDRFSAERTGGSVSTLTIQRTQQEDSAVYLCASSQAEGEETQYFGPGTRLLVL.